This T cell receptor beta chain was sequenced during a study of blood T cell repertoires in COVID-19. Study-wide context: COVID-19 samples, acute and convalescent, were from the United States, Italy and Spain. The analysed material was cDNA or gDNA that came from T cells, B-cell-depleted T cells, or PBMCs.

This CDR3 has 14 residues. From germline, CDR1 is MNHEY and CDR2 SVGEGT. The V end lost 2 bases, the J end lost 3 bases, and 7 bases lay between the germline ends. Clones were sequenced by immunoSEQ multiplex PCR, and TCRdb holds only the in-frame ones, with some missing. This sample has about 280,000 clones, with 85% to 90% found just once. This clone was seen a handful of times. This TCR came from a human donor in a cohort sampled during active COVID-19. J is TRBJ2-2 and V is TRBV6-2 or TRBV6-3, with D perhaps TRBD1 (5 bases). Sequences were obtained from peripheral blood. CDR3 nucleotide sequence: TGTGCCAGCAGTTACGCAGGGTACACCGGGGAGCTGTTTTTT. This translates into CASSYAGYTGELFF.